One and the same sample provided the 17 T cell receptor beta chains below, sequenced in a study of CD8 T cells in Susac syndrome. Reverse transcription of 0.5 to 1 ug RNA used random hexamers. MiXCR, run by TCRdb on the immunoSEQ multiplex PCR reads, gives a single entry per CDR3 protein. The table includes 190,000 or so distinct CDR3 sequences, about 95% detected once. Material: CD4+ T cells from PBMCs. These receptors all stem from a human donor with multiple sclerosis.

This rearrangement joins TRBV6-6 to TRBJ2-7, with TRBD2 identical over 8 bases. Per the germline V gene, CDR1 is MNHNY and CDR2 is SVGAGI (reference sequence). The CDR3 runs to 14 residues. The J segment lost 2 bases and the V segment lost 7 bases, leaving 7 bases of the junction unmatched. The CDR3 is CASTHTSGTYEQYF. CDR3 in DNA: TGTGCCAGCACCCATACTAGCGGCACCTACGAGCAGTACTTC.

The V gene is TRBV30, the J gene TRBJ1-2, with D unresolved. CDR3 length equals 13 residues. CDR1 GTSNPN and CDR2 SVGIG come from the germline V gene (reference sequence). The V end lost 4 bases, the J end lost 4 bases, and 13 bases lay between the germline ends. CDR3 region: CAWKSPQLYGYTF. CDR3 bases: TGTGCCTGGAAATCCCCCCAGCTCTATGGCTACACCTTC.

This chain connects TRBV28 to TRBJ1-1; 7 bases line up with TRBD1. The ends lost 5 bases at V and 1 base at J; junction bases unmatched: 10. The CDR3 has 16 residues. Germline V lookup: CDR1 MDHEN, CDR2 SYDVKM. The CDR3: CASSPGRGAWNTEAFF. The DNA of the CDR3 is TGTGCCAGCAGTCCAGGCAGGGGGGCGTGGAACACTGAAGCTTTCTTT.

The chain is built from TRBV3-1 and TRBJ2-3; 9 bases fit TRBD2. Germline values: CDR1 LGHDT, CDR2 YNNKEL (reference sequence). Trimming cost V 4 bases and J 1 base; bases outside gene matches: 9. The CDR3 has 17 residues. Written as DNA, the CDR3 is TGTGCCAGCAGCCCAAGATACCCTAGCGGGGGCACAGATACGCAGTATTTT. The encoded protein is CASSPRYPSGGTDTQYF.

The chain links TRBV29-1 to TRBJ1-4; no firm D call. Germline-derived CDR1 and CDR2 are SQVTM and ANQGSEA. V lost 0 bases, J lost 1 base, and 24 bases lay in between. This CDR3 spans 20 amino acids. CDR3 residues: CSVEDPANGPGEGTNEKLFF. Here the CDR3 DNA reads TGCAGCGTTGAAGATCCAGCGAACGGTCCTGGCGAGGGAACTAATGAAAAACTGTTTTTT.

This chain links TRBV2 with TRBJ2-7, with D unclear. V lost 3 bases to trimming and J lost 6 bases, with 12 bases between them. CDR3 length: 13 residues. Germline CDR1 and CDR2: SNHLY and FYNNEI. Here the CDR3 DNA reads TGTGCCAGCAGTGAGTGGGCCCTGGGCGAGCAGTACGTC. Its translation: CASSEWALGEQYV.

The chain employs TRBV20-1 and TRBJ2-3; the D gene is possibly TRBD2 (6 bases). From germline, CDR1 is DFQATT and CDR2 SNEGSKA (reference sequence). The CDR3 has 15 amino acids. V lost 2 bases and J 2 bases, leaving 14 bases between the germline ends. The CDR3 DNA reads TGCAGTGCTAGAAGACTAGTATGGGACACAGATACGCAGTATTTT. It yields the protein CSARRLVWDTDTQYF.

V gene TRBV29-1 combines with J gene TRBJ2-7; no clear D. V shed 4 bases and J shed 0 bases, with 7 bases lying between them. Germline V gene sequence: CDR1 SQVTM, CDR2 ANQGSEA. CDR3 length: 12 residues. CDR3 DNA sequence: TGCAGCGTTGTGGTTAGCTCCTACGAGCAGTACTTC. Amino acid sequence: CSVVVSSYEQYF.

The chain recombines TRBV12-3 or TRBV12-4 with TRBJ1-5, with 9 bases identical to TRBD1. V dropped 3 bases and J dropped 6; count of bases not matched to a gene: 6. CDR3 length: 15 residues. CDR3 in amino acids: CASSFLRGQGQPQHF. DNA for the CDR3: TGTGCCAGCAGTTTTTTAAGGGGACAGGGTCAGCCCCAGCATTTT.

The chain combines TRBV15 with TRBJ2-7; TRBD1 matches 10 bases. The ends lost 4 bases at V and 2 bases at J; junction bases unmatched: 8. CDR1 and CDR2 from the germline V gene are LNHNV and YYDKDF (reference sequence). CDR3 length: 16 residues. The CDR3 nucleotides read TGTGCCACCAGCACCCGAGGACAGGGGGACACCTACGAGCAGTACGTC. Residues: CATSTRGQGDTYEQYV.

This clonotype was counted a single time. The rearrangement uses TRBV3-1 and TRBJ2-7; D gene ambiguous. The germline gives CDR1 LGHDT, CDR2 YNNKEL (reference sequence). V was shortened by 1 base and J by 6 bases, with 10 bases between the two germline ends. The CDR3 is 13 amino acids. CDR3 coding DNA: TGTGCCAGCAGCCAAGTCCCCCAGTCCGAGCAGTACGTC. Its translation is CASSQVPQSEQYV.

This clonotype was found once. The chain joins TRBV5-6 to TRBJ1-1; D call uncertain. The germline CDR1 and CDR2 sequences are SGHDT and YYEEEE. V lost 4 bases, J lost 3 bases, and 13 bases lay in between. The CDR3 is made up of 14 amino acids. This CDR3 reads CASSQKDWDTEAFF. Written as DNA, the CDR3 is TGTGCCAGCAGCCAGAAGGACTGGGACACTGAAGCTTTCTTT. Full variable domain (outside the CDR3, taken from reference TRBV5-6 and TRBJ1-1): DAGVTQSPTHLIKTRGQQVTLRCSPKSGHDTVSWYQQALGQGPQFIFQYYEEEERQRGNFPDRFSGHQFPNYSSELNVNALLLGDSALYLCASSQKDWDTEAFFGQGTRLTVV.

Here the CDR3 DNA reads TGCAGTGCTAGAAAGGACGAGCAGTACTTC. This sequence encodes CSARKDEQYF. V is TRBV20-1 and J is TRBJ2-7; D remains ambiguous. Per the germline V gene, CDR1 is DFQATT and CDR2 is SNEGSKA (reference sequence). With 2 bases removed from V and 5 bases from J, the gap between germline ends came to 4 bases. The CDR3 spans 10 residues.

This clonotype was seen only once. The chain joins TRBV3-1 to TRBJ2-1, with 10 bases aligning to TRBD2. The germline V gene encodes CDR1 LGHDT and CDR2 YNNKEL (reference sequence). The J segment lost 12 bases and the V segment lost 1 base, leaving 9 bases of the junction unmatched. The CDR3 has 15 amino acids. CDR3 in DNA: TGTGCCAGCAGCCAAGGTGTAGCGGGGGGTTTAGTGCAGTTCTTC. Translating gives CASSQGVAGGLVQFF.

CDR3 nucleotides: TGTGCCAGCTCACTGGGGGACAGGGGGTTCGACGAGCAGTACGTC. This codes for CASSLGDRGFDEQYV. The chain combines TRBV18 with TRBJ2-7; 11 bases match TRBD1. V trimming: 4 bases; J trimming: 5 bases; junction bases outside the gene matches: 7. There are 15 residues in the CDR3. The germline gives CDR1 KGHSH, CDR2 LQKENI.

The gene calls are TRBV29-1 and TRBJ1-1; D not resolved. The CDR3 is made up of 14 amino acids. Germline V gives CDR1 SQVTM, CDR2 ANQGSEA. With 5 bases removed from V and 6 bases from J, the gap between germline ends came to 19 bases. The CDR3 bases are TGCAGCGTTCTAGAAGCGGCCGCACTTGCTGAAGCTTTCTTT. It is translated as CSVLEAAALAEAFF. The variable domain in full, completed from reference TRBV29-1 and TRBJ1-1, reads SAVISQKPSRDICQRGTSLTIQCQVDSQVTMMFWYRQQPGQSLTLIATANQGSEATYESGFVIDKFPISRPNLTFSTLTVSNMSPEDSSIYLCSVLEAAALAEAFFGQGTRLTVV.

This clonotype came up once. The rearrangement links TRBV27 to TRBJ2-1; 8 bases match TRBD1. The V segment lost 5 bases and the J segment 6 bases; nucleotides outside the gene matches: 3. Germline V gene lookup returns CDR1 MNHEY and CDR2 SMNVEV (reference sequence). This CDR3 has 13 residues. CDR3 nucleotide sequence: TGTGCCAGCAGTCCGGGACAGGTCAATGAGCAGTTCTTC. Its translation: CASSPGQVNEQFF.